These 23 T cell receptor beta chains came from one sample sequenced in a study of T-cell reconstitution after alpha-beta-depleted transplantation in children. Unique molecular identifiers were incorporated when the TCRbeta library was constructed. From the PCR reads, TCRdb called clonotypes with MiXCR, one entry per CDR3 protein. The sample holds 600,000 to 800,000 distinct CDR3 sequences, around 13% seen once. The sample was PBMCs, taken before TCRalphabeta/CD19-depleted stem cell transplant. These TCRs come from a girl aged 2-10 years with congenital amegakaryocytic thrombocytopenia, due to receive a stem cell transplant.

Regarding this clonotype: One base away lies a much larger clone, so this may be a sequencing read error. The chain carries TRBV7-2 and TRBJ2-1; 8 bases map to TRBD2. The CDR3 spans 16 residues. Germline loops: CDR1 SGHTA, CDR2 FQGNSA. The CDR3 DNA follows: TGTGCCAGCAGCTTAGTAAGTAGCGGGGCCTACAGTGAGCAGTTCTTC. Encoded protein: CASSLVSSGAYSEQFF. Based on the CDR3 plus reference TRBV7-2 and TRBJ2-1, the full variable domain is GAGVSQSPSNKVTEKGKDVELRCDPISGHTALYWYRQSLGQGLEFLIYFQGNSAPDKSGLPSDRFSAERTGGSVSTLTIQRTQQEDSAVYLCASSLVSSGAYSEQFFGPGTRLTVL.

This clonotype came up many times. The V and J genes are TRBV7-8 and TRBJ1-1; 10 bases map to TRBD1. The CDR3 length is 16 residues. Germline CDR1 is SGHVS and CDR2 is FQNEAQ. The V gene end was trimmed by 5 bases and the J gene end by 5 bases; junction bases not matched to a gene: 11. The CDR3 DNA sequence: TGTGCCAGCAGCCACGACAGGGGGCTACGAGGTACTGAAGCTTTCTTT. It translates to CASSHDRGLRGTEAFF.

This clonotype has more than one count but fewer than ten. The gene calls are TRBV3-1 and TRBJ1-4, with D tentatively TRBD1 (5 bases). The CDR3 length is 17 residues. Deletions cut 0 bases from V and 0 bases from J, with 11 bases between. CDR1 is LGHDT and CDR2 is YNNKEL in the germline V gene (reference sequence). The CDR3 sequence: CASSQEGTYATNEKLFF. The CDR3 nucleotides read TGTGCCAGCAGCCAAGAGGGGACCTACGCAACTAATGAAAAACTGTTTTTT.

This clonotype was observed many times. This chain uses TRBV6-2 or TRBV6-3 with TRBJ2-5, with 11 bases aligning to TRBD2. After removal of 7 bases from V and 5 bases from J, the junction contained 3 bases not matched to a gene. CDR3 size: 13 residues. CDR1 is MNHEY and CDR2 is SVGEGT in the germline V gene. As DNA, the CDR3 is TGTGCCAGCAAGACTAGCGGGATGGAGACCCAGTACTTC. It is translated as CASKTSGMETQYF.

This clonotype was seen at least ten times. The chain has TRBV5-1 and TRBJ2-3, with D perhaps TRBD1 (6 bases). Germline lookup yields CDR1 SGHRS and CDR2 YFSETQ. Trimming took 0 bases from V and 4 from J, leaving 18 bases between them. This CDR3 is built from 17 residues. This CDR3 is CASSLGGHSTLADTQYF. The CDR3 DNA reads TGCGCCAGCAGCTTGGGGGGACATTCCACTCTAGCAGATACGCAGTATTTT.

The table lists this clonotype with a few counts. The chain is built from TRBV7-9 and TRBJ1-1; no reliable D call. The CDR3 consists of 13 residues. V was clipped by 4 bases and J by 4 bases, with 10 bases between them. Per germline, CDR1 SEHNR and CDR2 FQNEAQ (reference sequence). The DNA for the CDR3 is TGTGCCAGCAGCTACGTTGGGGTCACTGAAGCTTTCTTT. Translating it yields CASSYVGVTEAFF.

This clonotype was picked up many times. The chain has TRBV27 and TRBJ1-3; no firm D call. CDR3 length: 14 residues. V lost 6 bases and J 4 bases, leaving 13 bases between the germline ends. The V gene's germline CDR1 is MNHEY and CDR2 SMNVEV (reference sequence). The CDR3 is CASRPLDVGNTIYF. The CDR3 region has the DNA TGTGCCAGCAGGCCGCTGGACGTCGGAAACACCATATATTTT.

The rearrangement joins TRBV5-4 to TRBJ2-2; the D is unclear. CDR1 and CDR2 from the germline V gene are SGHNT and YYREEE (reference sequence). This CDR3 is 14 amino acids long. V was cut by 0 bases and J by 7 bases, with 10 bases left in between. In DNA, the CDR3 is TGTGCCAGCAGCTTGGGACTTAATTTCGGGGAGCTGTTTTTT. The encoded protein is CASSLGLNFGELFF.

The chain joins TRBV20-1 to TRBJ2-1; 10 nucleotides line up with TRBD2. V gave up 6 bases and J gave up 6 bases; unmatched junction bases: 8. The CDR3 extends over 14 amino acids. Germline lookup yields CDR1 DFQATT and CDR2 SNEGSKA (reference sequence). Written as DNA, the CDR3 is TGCAGTGCCCTCCGGACTAGCGGAGCCAATGAGCAGTTCTTC. It specifies CSALRTSGANEQFF.

This rearrangement joins TRBV18 to TRBJ2-1; D remains unclear. The CDR3 runs to 17 residues. Trimming shortened V by 0 bases and J by 9 bases, and 21 bases separated the two germline ends. The germline gives CDR1 KGHSH, CDR2 LQKENI. The CDR3 nucleotides read TGTGCCAGCTCACCACCCGATTTAACAGCCACTTCGTTTGAGCAGTTCTTC. It codes for CASSPPDLTATSFEQFF.

This rearrangement joins TRBV5-1 to TRBJ1-2; no definite D call. CDR1 is SGHRS and CDR2 is YFSETQ in the germline V gene. This CDR3 has 15 residues. V was clipped by 4 bases and J by 8 bases, with 21 bases between them. CDR3: CASSPSTTAVGGYTF. The CDR3 DNA reads TGCGCCAGCAGCCCAAGCACCACCGCTGTCGGGGGCTACACCTTC.

At least ten counts were recorded for this clonotype. The chain combines TRBV3-1 with TRBJ2-7, with 10 bases that match TRBD2. Looked up from germline, CDR1 is LGHDT and CDR2 is YNNKEL (reference sequence). With 0 bases clipped from V and 0 bases from J, the junction kept 2 bases outside the gene matches. The CDR3 has 16 residues. The CDR3 is CASSQEGLANSYEQYF. CDR3 nucleotides: TGTGCCAGCAGCCAAGAGGGACTAGCGAACTCCTACGAGCAGTACTTC.

In this sample, this clonotype turned up a few times. The chain couples TRBV7-9 to TRBJ2-3, with TRBD2 matching over 9 bases. After removal of 4 bases from V and 2 bases from J, the junction contained 10 bases not matched to a gene. Germline CDR1 SEHNR, CDR2 FQNEAQ (reference sequence). The CDR3 is made up of 17 amino acids. The CDR3 nucleotides read TGTGCCAGCAGCTCCCTTGGACGCGGGAGGGACACAGATACGCAGTATTTT. Encoded protein: CASSSLGRGRDTDTQYF.

V is TRBV7-6 and J is TRBJ2-1; TRBD2 aligns across 9 bases. The V gene's germline CDR1 is SGHVS and CDR2 FNYEAQ. The V and J ends lost 1 base and 6 bases, in that order; junction bases with no gene match: 7. This CDR3 is built from 16 residues. CDR3 nucleotides: TGTGCCAGCAGCTTAGAGGCGGGAGGGAGGGTCAATGAGCAGTTCTTC. This sequence encodes CASSLEAGGRVNEQFF.

In this sample, this clonotype turned up many times. The chain links TRBV12-3 or TRBV12-4 to TRBJ2-1; 8 nucleotides match TRBD1. This CDR3 region has 15 residues. The V gene end was trimmed by 3 bases and the J gene end by 6 bases; junction bases not matched to a gene: 7. The CDR3 is CASSLGAGGLNEQFF. The CDR3 DNA sequence: TGTGCCAGCAGTTTGGGGGCAGGGGGCCTCAATGAGCAGTTCTTC.

This clonotype was counted ten times or more. V gene TRBV29-1 combines with J gene TRBJ1-5; D gene uncertain. The CDR3 totals 15 residues. Trimming took 3 bases from V and 2 from J, leaving 14 bases between them. Germline loops: CDR1 SQVTM, CDR2 ANQGSEA. The CDR3 loop reads CSVDELGKGNQPQHF. CDR3 nucleotide sequence: TGCAGCGTTGATGAACTGGGGAAAGGCAATCAGCCCCAGCATTTT.

This clonotype was seen ten or more times. The chain has TRBV7-9 and TRBJ2-7, with D possibly being TRBD1 (6 bases). CDR1 SEHNR and CDR2 FQNEAQ come from the germline V gene (reference sequence). Between the trimmed V and J ends, which lost 5 bases and 0 bases, there was a span of 11 bases. CDR3 length: 14 residues. The CDR3 is CASSAQGRSYEQYF. The CDR3 DNA follows: TGTGCCAGCAGCGCGCAGGGGCGCTCCTACGAGCAGTACTTC.

This clonotype was counted between two and nine times. This chain uses TRBV20-1 with TRBJ2-1; 12 bases fit TRBD2. Germline-derived CDR1 and CDR2 are DFQATT and SNEGSKA (reference sequence). The length of the CDR3 is 16 residues. J was trimmed by 7 bases and V by 4 bases; bases with no gene match: 11. The CDR3, as DNA: TGCAGTGCTACCGATGAGACTAGCGGGAGAGGGAATGAGCAGTTCTTC. It specifies CSATDETSGRGNEQFF.

V usage is TRBV6-8 and J usage is TRBJ2-1, with 7 bases that match TRBD2. Germline CDR1 and CDR2: MNHGY and SAAAGT. Germline trimming cut 0 bases from V and 4 bases from J; bases unmatched to any gene: 6. The CDR3 has 16 residues. The CDR3 here is CASSYSGDYRYNEQFF. The CDR3 DNA reads TGTGCCAGCAGTTACTCGGGGGACTATCGGTACAATGAGCAGTTCTTC.

The CDR3 is CASSPTTSVSYEQYF. In DNA, the CDR3 is TGTGCCAGCTCACCAACGACTAGCGTCTCCTACGAGCAGTACTTC. J is TRBJ2-7 and V is TRBV18; 8 nucleotides match TRBD2. From germline, CDR1 is KGHSH and CDR2 LQKENI. The V gene end was trimmed by 2 bases and the J gene end by 0 bases; junction bases not matched to a gene: 3. There are 15 residues in the CDR3.

This rearrangement joins TRBV7-8 to TRBJ2-5, with TRBD2 identical over 12 bases. V shed 1 base, J shed 3 bases, and the junction held 0 bases outside the gene matches. Germline CDR1 is SGHVS and CDR2 is FQNEAQ. The CDR3 is made up of 15 amino acids. CDR3 sequence: CASSLGTSGEETQYF. The CDR3 DNA reads as TGTGCCAGCAGCTTAGGGACTAGCGGGGAAGAGACCCAGTACTTC.

This chain joins TRBV20-1 and TRBJ2-5; D is possibly TRBD1 (5 bases). Trimming took 3 bases from V and 0 from J, leaving 14 bases between them. The CDR3 consists of 15 residues. From germline, CDR1 is DFQATT and CDR2 SNEGSKA (reference sequence). CDR3: CSASHAQAYQETQYF. DNA of the CDR3: TGCAGTGCTAGTCACGCACAGGCGTACCAAGAGACCCAGTACTTC.

This clonotype was seen ten or more times. The rearrangement joins TRBV20-1 to TRBJ2-5; 7 bases match TRBD1. CDR3 size: 11 residues. Germline CDR1 and CDR2: DFQATT and SNEGSKA (reference sequence). After removal of 6 bases from V and 7 bases from J, the junction contained 5 bases not matched to a gene. The CDR3: CSAHRGRTQYF. The CDR3 DNA follows: TGCAGTGCCCACAGGGGAAGGACCCAGTACTTC.